The clone carrying this T cell receptor (beta chain) was observed a few times. Its antigen is undetermined. Clones were sequenced by immunoSEQ multiplex PCR, and TCRdb holds only the in-frame ones, with some missing. Of some 120,000 clones in the sample, around 85% were seen once. This sample was included in a study of T cell responses to AZD1222 COVID-19 vaccine. The J segment lost 2 bases and the V segment lost 5 bases, leaving 9 bases of the junction unmatched. Germline CDR1 is GTSNPN and CDR2 is SVGIG (reference sequence). The CDR3 sequence is 14 residues long. Study-wide findings and caveats: The sample set comprised mostly white British donors with more females, and clonal diversity was possibly underestimated. It was only 6 or 7 AZD1222 recipients who were seropositive at baseline. Mapped onto spike, vaccine-associated CD4 TCRs spanned it and were dominant at 160-218 and 743-854.

The clonotype originates from an adult in good health. The chain combines TRBV30 with TRBJ2-7; 7 positions agree with TRBD1. Sequenced material: peripheral blood, taken on day 0 of AZD1222 vaccination. DNA of the CDR3: TGTGCCTGGGACACCGGGACAGACCCCTACGAGCAGTACTTC. Its translation is CAWDTGTDPYEQYF.